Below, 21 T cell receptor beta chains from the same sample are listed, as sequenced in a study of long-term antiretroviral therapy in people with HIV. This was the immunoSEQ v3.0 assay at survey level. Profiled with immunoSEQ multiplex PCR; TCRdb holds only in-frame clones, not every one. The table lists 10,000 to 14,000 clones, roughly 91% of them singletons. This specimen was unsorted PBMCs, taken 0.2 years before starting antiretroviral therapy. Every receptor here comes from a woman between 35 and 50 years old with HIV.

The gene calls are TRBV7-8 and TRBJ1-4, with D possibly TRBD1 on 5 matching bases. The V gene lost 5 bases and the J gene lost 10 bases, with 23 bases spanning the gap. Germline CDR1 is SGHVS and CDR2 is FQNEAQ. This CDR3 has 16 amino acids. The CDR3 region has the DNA TGTGCCAGCAGCCCTATACGATGGGGGTCGGTGGGAAAACTGTTTTTT. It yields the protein CASSPIRWGSVGKLFF.

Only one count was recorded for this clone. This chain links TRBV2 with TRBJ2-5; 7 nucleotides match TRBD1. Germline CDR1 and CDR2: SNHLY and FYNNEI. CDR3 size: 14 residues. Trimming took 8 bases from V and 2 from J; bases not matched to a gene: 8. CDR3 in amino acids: CASLTGTFQETQYF. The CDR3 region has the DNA TGTGCCAGCCTGACAGGGACCTTTCAAGAGACCCAGTACTTC.

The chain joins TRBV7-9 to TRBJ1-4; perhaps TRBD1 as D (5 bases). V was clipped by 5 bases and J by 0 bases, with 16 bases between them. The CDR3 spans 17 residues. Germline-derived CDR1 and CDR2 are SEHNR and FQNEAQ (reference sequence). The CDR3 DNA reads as TGTGCCAGCAGCCACTTACGGGACGGACCAACTAATGAAAAACTGTTTTTT. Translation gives CASSHLRDGPTNEKLFF. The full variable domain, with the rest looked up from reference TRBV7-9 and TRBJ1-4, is DTGVSQNPRHKITKRGQNVTFRCDPISEHNRLYWYRQTLGQGPEFLTYFQNEAQLEKSRLLSDRFSAERPKGSFSTLEIQRTEQGDSAMYLCASSHLRDGPTNEKLFFGSGTQLSVL.

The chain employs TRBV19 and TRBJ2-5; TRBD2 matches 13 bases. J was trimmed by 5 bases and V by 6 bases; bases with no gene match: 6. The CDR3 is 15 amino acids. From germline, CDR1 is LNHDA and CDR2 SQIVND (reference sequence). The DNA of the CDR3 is TGTGCCAGTAGGGGACTAGCGGGGAATTCGGAGACCCAGTACTTC. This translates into CASRGLAGNSETQYF.

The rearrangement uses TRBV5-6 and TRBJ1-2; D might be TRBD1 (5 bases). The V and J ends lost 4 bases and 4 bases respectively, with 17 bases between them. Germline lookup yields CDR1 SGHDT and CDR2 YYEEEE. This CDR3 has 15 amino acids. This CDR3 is CASSKSGTAIYGYTF. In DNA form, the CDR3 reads TGTGCCAGCAGCAAATCCGGGACCGCTATCTATGGCTACACCTTC.

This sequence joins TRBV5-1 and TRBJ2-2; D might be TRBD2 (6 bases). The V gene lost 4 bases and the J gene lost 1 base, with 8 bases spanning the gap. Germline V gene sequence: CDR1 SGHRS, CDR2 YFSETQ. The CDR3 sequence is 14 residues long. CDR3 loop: CASSAGGNTGELFF. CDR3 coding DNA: TGCGCCAGCAGCGCCGGGGGGAACACCGGGGAGCTGTTTTTT.

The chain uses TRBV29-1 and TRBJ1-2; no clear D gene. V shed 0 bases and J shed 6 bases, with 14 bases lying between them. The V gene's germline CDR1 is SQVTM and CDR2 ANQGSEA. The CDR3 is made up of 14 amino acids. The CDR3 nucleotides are TGCAGCGTTGAAGATAGGATGGAACGGGATGGCTACACCTTC. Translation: CSVEDRMERDGYTF.

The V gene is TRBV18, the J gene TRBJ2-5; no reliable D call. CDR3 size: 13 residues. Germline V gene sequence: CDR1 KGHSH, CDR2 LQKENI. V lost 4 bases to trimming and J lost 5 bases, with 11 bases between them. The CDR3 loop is CASSLRHGETQYF. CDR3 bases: TGTGCCAGCTCACTAAGGCATGGGGAGACCCAGTACTTC.

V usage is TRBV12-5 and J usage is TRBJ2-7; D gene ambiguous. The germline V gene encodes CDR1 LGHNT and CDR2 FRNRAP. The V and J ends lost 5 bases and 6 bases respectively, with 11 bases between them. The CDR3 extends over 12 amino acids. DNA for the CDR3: TGTGCTAGTGGTCCCCTGGGCGGCGAGCAGTACTTC. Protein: CASGPLGGEQYF.

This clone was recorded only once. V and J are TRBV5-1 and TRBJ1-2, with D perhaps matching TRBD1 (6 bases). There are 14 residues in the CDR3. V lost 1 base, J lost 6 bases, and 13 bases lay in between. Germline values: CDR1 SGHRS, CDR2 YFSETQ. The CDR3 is CASSLMGTRDGYTF. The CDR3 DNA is TGCGCCAGCAGCTTGATGGGGACAAGGGATGGCTACACCTTC.

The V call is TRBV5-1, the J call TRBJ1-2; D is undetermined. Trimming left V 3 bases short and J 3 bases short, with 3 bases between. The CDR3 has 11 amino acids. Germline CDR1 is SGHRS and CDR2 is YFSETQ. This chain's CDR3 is CASSSDYGYTF. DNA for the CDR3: TGCGCCAGCAGCTCTGACTATGGCTACACCTTC.

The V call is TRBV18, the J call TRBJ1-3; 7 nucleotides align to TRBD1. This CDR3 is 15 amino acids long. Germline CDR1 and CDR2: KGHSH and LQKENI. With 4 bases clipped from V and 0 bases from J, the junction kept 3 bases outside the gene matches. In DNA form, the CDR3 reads TGTGCCAGCTCACTCGACAGGGACTCTGGAAACACCATATATTTT. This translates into CASSLDRDSGNTIYF.

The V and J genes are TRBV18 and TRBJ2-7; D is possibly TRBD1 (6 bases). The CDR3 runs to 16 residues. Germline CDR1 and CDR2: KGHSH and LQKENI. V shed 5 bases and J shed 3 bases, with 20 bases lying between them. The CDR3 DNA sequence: TGTGCCAGCTCAGGGGCCCCGTGGACAGCCAACTACGAGCAGTACTTC. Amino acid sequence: CASSGAPWTANYEQYF.

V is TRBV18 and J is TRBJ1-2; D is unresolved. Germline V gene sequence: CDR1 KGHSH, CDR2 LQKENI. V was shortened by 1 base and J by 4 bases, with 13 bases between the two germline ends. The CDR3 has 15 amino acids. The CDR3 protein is CASSPLDGSTYGYTF. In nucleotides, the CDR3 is TGTGCCAGCTCACCACTGGACGGCTCTACCTATGGCTACACCTTC.

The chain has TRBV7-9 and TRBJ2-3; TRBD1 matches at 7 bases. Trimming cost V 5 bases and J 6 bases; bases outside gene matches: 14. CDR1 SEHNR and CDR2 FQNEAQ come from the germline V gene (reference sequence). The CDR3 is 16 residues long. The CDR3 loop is CASSGVDRETQDTQYF. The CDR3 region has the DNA TGTGCCAGCAGCGGTGTTGACAGGGAGACCCAGGATACGCAGTATTTT.

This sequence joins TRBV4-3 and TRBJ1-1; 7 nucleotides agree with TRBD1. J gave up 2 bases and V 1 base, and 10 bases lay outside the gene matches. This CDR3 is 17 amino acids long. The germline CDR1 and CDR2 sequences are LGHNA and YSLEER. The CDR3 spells CASSQVLQGGGNTEAFF. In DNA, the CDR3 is TGCGCCAGCAGCCAAGTCCTGCAGGGGGGGGGAAACACTGAAGCTTTCTTT.

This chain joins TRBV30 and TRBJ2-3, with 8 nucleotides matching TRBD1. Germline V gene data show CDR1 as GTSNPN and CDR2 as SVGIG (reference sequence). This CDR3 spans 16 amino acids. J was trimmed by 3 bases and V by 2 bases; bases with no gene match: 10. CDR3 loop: CAWSKGTGGGTDTQYF. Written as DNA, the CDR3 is TGTGCCTGGAGTAAGGGGACAGGAGGAGGTACAGATACGCAGTATTTT.

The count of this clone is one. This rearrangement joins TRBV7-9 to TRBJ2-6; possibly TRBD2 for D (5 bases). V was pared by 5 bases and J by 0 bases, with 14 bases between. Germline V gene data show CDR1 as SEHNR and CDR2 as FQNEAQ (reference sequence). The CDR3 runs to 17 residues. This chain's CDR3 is CASSRTSGSSGANVLTF. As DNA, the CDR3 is TGTGCCAGCAGCCGTACCTCGGGGAGCTCTGGGGCCAACGTCCTGACTTTC.

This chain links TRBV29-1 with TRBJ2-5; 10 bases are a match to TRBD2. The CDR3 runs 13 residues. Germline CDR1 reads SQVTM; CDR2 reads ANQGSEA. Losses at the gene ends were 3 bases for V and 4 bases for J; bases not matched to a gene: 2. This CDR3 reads CSVDVAGGETQYF. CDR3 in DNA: TGCAGCGTTGATGTAGCGGGGGGAGAGACCCAGTACTTC.

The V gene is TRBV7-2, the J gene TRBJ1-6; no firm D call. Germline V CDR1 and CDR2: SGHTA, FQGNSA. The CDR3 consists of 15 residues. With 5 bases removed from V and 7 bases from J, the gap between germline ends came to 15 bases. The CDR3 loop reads CASSPRLGNNSPLHF. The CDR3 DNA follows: TGTGCCAGCAGCCCCCGCCTAGGAAACAATTCACCCCTCCACTTT.

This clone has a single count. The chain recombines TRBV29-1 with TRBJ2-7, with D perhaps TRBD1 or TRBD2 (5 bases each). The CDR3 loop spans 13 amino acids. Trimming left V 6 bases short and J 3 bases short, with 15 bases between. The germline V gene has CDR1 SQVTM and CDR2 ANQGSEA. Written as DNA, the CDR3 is TGCAGCGTCCTAGGGGACCGGAGCTACGAGCAGTACTTC. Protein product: CSVLGDRSYEQYF.